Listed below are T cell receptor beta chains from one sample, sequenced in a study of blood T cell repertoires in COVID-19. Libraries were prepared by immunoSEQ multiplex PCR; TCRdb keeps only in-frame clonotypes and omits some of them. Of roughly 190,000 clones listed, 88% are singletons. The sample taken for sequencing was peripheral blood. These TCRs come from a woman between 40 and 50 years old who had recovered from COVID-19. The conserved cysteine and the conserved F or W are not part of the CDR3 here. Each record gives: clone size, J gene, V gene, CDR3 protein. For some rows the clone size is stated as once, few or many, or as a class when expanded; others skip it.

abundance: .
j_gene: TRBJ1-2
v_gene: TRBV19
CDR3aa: ASSQQDYGYT

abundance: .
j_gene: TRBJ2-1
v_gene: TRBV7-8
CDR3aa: ASLEREGGGEQF

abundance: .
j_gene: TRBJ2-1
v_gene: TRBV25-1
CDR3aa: ASSEFRTGGLNEQF

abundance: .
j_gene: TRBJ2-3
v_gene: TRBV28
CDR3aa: ASSRAPAIPVTDTQY

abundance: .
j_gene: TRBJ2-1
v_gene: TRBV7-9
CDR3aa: ASSPGQVSYNEQF

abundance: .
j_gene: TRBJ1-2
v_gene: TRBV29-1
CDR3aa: SVEGQAGGNRYT

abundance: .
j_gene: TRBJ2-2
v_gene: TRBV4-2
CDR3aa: ASSYTGRAGELF

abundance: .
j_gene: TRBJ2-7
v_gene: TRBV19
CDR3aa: ASSRTGRGEQY

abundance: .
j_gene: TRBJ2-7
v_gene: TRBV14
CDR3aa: ASSQDIRTGLYEQY

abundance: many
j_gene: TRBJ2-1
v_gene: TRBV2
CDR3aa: ASSERISGLTEQF

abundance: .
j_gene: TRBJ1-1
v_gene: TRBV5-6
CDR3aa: ASSRPRGEAF

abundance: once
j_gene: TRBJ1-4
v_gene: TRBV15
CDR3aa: ATSRDPTGGFEKLF

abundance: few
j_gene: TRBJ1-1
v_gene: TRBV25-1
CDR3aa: ASEGPGGTEAF

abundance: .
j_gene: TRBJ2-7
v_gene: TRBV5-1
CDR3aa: ASSFSGGYEQY

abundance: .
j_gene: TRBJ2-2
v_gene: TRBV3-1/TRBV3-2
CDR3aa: ASSLRRGEEGGELF